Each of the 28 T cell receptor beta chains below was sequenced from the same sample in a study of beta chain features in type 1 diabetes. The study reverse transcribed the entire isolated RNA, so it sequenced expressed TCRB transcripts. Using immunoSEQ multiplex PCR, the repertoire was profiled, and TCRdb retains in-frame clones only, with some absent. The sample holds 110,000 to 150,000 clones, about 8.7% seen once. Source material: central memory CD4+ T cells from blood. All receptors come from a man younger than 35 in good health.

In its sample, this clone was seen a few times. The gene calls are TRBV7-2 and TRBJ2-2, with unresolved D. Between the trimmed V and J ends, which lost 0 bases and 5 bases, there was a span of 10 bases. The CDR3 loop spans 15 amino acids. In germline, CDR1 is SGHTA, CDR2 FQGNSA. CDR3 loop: CASSLASAGTGELFF. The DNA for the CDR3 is TGTGCCAGCAGCTTAGCCTCTGCCGGGACCGGGGAGCTGTTTTTT.

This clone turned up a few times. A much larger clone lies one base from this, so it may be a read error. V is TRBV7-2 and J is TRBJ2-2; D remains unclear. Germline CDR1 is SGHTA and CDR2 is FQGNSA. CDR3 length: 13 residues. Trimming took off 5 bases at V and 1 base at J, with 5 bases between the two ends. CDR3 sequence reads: CASSPMNTGELFF. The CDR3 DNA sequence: TGTGCCAGCAGCCCCATGAACACCGGGGAGCTGTTTTTT.

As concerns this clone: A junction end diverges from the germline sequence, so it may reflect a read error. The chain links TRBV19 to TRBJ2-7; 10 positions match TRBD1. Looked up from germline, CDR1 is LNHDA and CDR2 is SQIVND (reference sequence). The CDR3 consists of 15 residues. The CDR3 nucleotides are TGTGCCAGTAGTAGCCTGACAGGGGGCTCCAACGAGCAGTACTTC. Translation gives CASSSLTGGSNEQYF.

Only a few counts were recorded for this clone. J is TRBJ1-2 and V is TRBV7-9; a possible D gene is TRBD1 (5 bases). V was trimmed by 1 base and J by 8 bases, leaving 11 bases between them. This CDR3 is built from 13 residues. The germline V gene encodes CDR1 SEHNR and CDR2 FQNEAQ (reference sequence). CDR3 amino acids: CASSLEQAGGYTF. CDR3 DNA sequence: TGTGCCAGCAGCTTAGAACAGGCGGGAGGCTACACCTTC.

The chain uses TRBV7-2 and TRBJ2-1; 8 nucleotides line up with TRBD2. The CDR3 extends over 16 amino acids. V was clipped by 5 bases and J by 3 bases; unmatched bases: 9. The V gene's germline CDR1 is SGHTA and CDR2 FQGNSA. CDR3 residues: CASSAAGGDYYNEQFF. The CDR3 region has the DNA TGTGCCAGCAGCGCCGCGGGGGGAGATTACTACAATGAGCAGTTCTTC.

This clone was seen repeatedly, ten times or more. CDR3 region: CASSPRLEAGSPLHF. The CDR3 nucleotides are TGTGCCAGCAGTCCCCGGTTAGAAGCAGGTTCACCCCTCCACTTT. The chain recombines TRBV27 with TRBJ1-6; D call uncertain. This CDR3 has 15 amino acids. From germline, CDR1 is MNHEY and CDR2 SMNVEV (reference sequence). The germline V and J ends were trimmed by 5 bases and 9 bases, with 17 bases remaining between them.

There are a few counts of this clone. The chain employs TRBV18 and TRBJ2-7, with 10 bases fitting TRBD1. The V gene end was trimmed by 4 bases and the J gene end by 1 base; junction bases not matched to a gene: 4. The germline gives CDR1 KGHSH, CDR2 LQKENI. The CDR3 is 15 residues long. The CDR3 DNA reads TGTGCCAGCTCACTTCGGACAGGGGGGTCCTACGAGCAGTACTTC. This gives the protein CASSLRTGGSYEQYF.

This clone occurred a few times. CDR3 sequence reads: CASSSGMNTEAFF. In DNA form, the CDR3 reads TGTGCCAGCAGCTCAGGAATGAACACTGAAGCTTTCTTT. V usage is TRBV7-2 and J usage is TRBJ1-1; the D is unclear. There are 13 residues in the CDR3. Trimming took off 4 bases at V and 0 bases at J, with 6 bases between the two ends. The germline gives CDR1 SGHTA, CDR2 FQGNSA.

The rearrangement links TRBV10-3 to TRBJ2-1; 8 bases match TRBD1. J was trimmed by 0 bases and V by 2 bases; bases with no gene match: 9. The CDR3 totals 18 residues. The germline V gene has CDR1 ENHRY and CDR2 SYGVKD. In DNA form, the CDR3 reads TGTGCCATCAGTGAGCCATCCGGACAGGGAGCCTCCTACAATGAGCAGTTCTTC. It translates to CAISEPSGQGASYNEQFF.

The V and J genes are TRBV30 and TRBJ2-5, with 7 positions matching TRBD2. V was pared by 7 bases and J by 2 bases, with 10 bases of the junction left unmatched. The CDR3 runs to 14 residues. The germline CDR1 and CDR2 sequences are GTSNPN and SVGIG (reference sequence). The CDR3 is CALAALGGQETQYF. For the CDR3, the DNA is TGTGCCTTGGCAGCGCTGGGGGGGCAAGAGACCCAGTACTTC.

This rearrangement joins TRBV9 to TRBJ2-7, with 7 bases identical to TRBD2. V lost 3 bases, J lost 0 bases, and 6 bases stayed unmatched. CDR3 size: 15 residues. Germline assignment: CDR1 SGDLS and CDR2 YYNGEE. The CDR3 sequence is CASSARGEISYEQYF. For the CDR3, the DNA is TGTGCCAGCAGCGCACGGGGGGAGATCTCCTACGAGCAGTACTTC.

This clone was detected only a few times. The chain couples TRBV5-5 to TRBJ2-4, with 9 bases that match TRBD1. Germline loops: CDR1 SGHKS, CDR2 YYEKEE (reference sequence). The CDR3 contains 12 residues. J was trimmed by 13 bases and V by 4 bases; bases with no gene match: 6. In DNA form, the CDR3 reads TGTGCCAGCAGCCAGGACAGGGGTGGCCAGTACTTC. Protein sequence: CASSQDRGGQYF.

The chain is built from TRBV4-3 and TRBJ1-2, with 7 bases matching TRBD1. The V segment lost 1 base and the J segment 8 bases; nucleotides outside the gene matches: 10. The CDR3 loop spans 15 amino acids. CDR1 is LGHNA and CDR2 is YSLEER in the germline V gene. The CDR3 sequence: CASSQVDRTQGGYTF. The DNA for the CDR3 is TGCGCCAGCAGCCAAGTGGACAGGACCCAAGGGGGCTACACCTTC.

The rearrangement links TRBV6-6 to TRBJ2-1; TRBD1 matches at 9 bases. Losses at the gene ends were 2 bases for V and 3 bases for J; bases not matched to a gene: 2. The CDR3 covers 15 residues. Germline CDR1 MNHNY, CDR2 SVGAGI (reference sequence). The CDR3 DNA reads TGTGCCAGCAGTTACGGACAGGGGAACTACAATGAGCAGTTCTTC. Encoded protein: CASSYGQGNYNEQFF.

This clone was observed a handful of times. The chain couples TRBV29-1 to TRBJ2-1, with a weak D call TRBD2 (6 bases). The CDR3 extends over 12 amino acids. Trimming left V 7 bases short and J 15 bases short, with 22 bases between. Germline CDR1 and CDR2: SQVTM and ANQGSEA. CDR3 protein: CSAEGTGSVVFF. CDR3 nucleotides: TGCAGCGCTGAGGGGACTGGATCCGTTGTGTTCTTC.

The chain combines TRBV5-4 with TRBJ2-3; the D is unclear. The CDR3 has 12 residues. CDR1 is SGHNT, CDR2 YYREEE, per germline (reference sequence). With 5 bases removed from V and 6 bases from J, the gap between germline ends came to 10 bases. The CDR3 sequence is CASSSLTDTQYF. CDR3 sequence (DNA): TGTGCCAGCAGTTCTCTAACGGATACGCAGTATTTT.

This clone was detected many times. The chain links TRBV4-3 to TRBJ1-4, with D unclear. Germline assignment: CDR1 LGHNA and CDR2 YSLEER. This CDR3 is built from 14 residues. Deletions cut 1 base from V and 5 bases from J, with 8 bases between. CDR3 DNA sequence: TGCGCCAGCAGCCAAGGACACCAGAATGAAAAACTGTTTTTT. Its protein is CASSQGHQNEKLFF.

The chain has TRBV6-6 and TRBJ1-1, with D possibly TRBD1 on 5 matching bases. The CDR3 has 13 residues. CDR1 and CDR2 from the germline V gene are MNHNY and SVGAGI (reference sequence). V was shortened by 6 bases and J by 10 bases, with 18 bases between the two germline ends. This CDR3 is CASRDETVTGAFF. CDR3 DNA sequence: TGTGCCAGCAGGGATGAGACAGTAACCGGAGCTTTCTTT.

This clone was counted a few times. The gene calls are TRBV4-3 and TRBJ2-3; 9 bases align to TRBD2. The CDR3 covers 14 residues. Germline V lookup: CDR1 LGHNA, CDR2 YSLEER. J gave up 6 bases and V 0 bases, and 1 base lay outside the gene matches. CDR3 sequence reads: CASSQDTSGDTQYF. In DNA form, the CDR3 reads TGCGCCAGCAGCCAAGATACTAGCGGGGATACGCAGTATTTT.

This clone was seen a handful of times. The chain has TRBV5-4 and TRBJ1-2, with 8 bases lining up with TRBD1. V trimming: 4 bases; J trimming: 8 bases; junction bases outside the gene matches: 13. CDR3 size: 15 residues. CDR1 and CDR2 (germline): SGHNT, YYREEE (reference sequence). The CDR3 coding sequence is TGTGCCAGCAGCGGATTTATGGGACAGGTGGACGGCTACACCTTC. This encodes CASSGFMGQVDGYTF.

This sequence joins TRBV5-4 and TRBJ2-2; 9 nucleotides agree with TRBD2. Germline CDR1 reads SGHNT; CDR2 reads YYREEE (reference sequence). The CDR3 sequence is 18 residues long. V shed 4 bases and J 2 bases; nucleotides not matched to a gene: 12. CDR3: CASSEGGSGGLNTGELFF. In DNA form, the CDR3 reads TGTGCCAGCAGCGAGGGAGGTAGCGGGGGCCTTAACACCGGGGAGCTGTTTTTT.

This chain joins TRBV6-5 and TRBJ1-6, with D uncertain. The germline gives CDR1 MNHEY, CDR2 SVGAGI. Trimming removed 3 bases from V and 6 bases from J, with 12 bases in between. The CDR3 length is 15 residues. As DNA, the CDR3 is TGTGCCAGCAGTTATTCCGGTTTCGCTAATTCACCCCTCCACTTT. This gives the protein CASSYSGFANSPLHF.

The DNA for the CDR3 is TGTGCCAGCAGCGGATCTAGAGAAGACAATGAGCAGTTCTTC. It codes for CASSGSREDNEQFF. This chain connects TRBV5-4 to TRBJ2-1; no clear D gene. The ends were cut back, 4 bases at V and 5 bases at J, with 13 bases in the middle. The germline gives CDR1 SGHNT, CDR2 YYREEE (reference sequence). The CDR3 length is 14 residues.

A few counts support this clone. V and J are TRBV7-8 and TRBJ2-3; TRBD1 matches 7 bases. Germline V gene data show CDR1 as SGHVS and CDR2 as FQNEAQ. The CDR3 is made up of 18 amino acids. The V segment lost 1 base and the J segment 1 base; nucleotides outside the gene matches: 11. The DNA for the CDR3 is TGTGCCAGCAGCTTAGGGTCCACGAGACAGGGCCGCACAGATACGCAGTATTTT. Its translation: CASSLGSTRQGRTDTQYF.

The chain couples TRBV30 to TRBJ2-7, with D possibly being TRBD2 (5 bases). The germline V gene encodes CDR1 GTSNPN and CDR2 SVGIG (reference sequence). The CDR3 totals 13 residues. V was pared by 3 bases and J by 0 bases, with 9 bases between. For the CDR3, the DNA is TGTGCCTGGAGACTGGGGAGCTCCTACGAGCAGTACTTC. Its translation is CAWRLGSSYEQYF.

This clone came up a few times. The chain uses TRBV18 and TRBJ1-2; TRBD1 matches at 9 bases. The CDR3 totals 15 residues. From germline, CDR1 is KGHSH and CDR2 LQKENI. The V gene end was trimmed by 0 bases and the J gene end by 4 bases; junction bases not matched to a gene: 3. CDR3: CASSPPGTGLYGYTF. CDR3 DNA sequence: TGTGCCAGCTCACCACCCGGGACAGGGCTCTATGGCTACACCTTC.

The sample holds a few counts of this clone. The CDR3 reads CASSWTLGEETQYF. CDR3 DNA sequence: TGTGCCAGCAGCTGGACCCTGGGAGAAGAGACCCAGTACTTC. The gene calls are TRBV11-1 and TRBJ2-5; D perhaps matches TRBD2 (5 bases). This CDR3 is 14 amino acids long. Trimming removed 4 bases from V and 3 bases from J, with 12 bases in between. CDR1 is SGHAT, CDR2 FQDESV, per germline (reference sequence).

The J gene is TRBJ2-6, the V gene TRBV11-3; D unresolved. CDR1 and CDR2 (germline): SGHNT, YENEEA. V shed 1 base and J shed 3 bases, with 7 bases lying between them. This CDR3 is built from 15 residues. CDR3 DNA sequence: TGTGCCAGCAGCTTAGCGGGTGGTGGGGCCAACGTCCTGACTTTC. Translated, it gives CASSLAGGGANVLTF. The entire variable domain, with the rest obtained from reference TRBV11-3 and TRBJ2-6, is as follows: EAGVVQSPRYKIIEKKQPVAFWCNPISGHNTLYWYLQNLGQGPELLIRYENEEAVDDSQLPKDRFSAERLKGVDSTLKIQPAELGDSAVYLCASSLAGGGANVLTFGAGSRLTVL.